This entry is about one TCR beta chain. This CDR3 region has 15 residues. Germline V gives CDR1 GTSNPN, CDR2 SVGIG (reference sequence). The V segment lost 2 bases and the J segment 7 bases; nucleotides outside the gene matches: 6. Assay: immunoSEQ multiplex PCR; the TCRdb copy retains only in-frame clones and omits some. The repertoire has about 22,000 clones, 60% to 85% of them found once; the top ten carry about 0.42%. These data come from a study of STAT5B mutations in CD4+ large granular lymphocyte leukemia. This chain connects TRBV30 to TRBJ2-5; 14 bases match TRBD2. The sample was CD4+ T cells from blood buffy coats. This TCR was sampled from a human donor in good health. The chain's CDR3 is CAWSRLAGGGWTQYF. The CDR3 bases are TGTGCCTGGAGTAGACTAGCGGGAGGGGGGTGGACCCAGTACTTC.